This T cell receptor (beta chain) was recovered during a study of vaccination effects on CD4 cells after COVID-19. Study-wide findings and caveats: Early timepoints after infection were absent, and convalescent patients were few in the study.

This clone was detected only once. Its antigen is as yet unknown. Expansion with viral peptide pools was applied to antigen-specific CD4+ T cells by the ViraFEST assay prior to sequencing. Cells that had been cultured for 10 days were the source of isolated CD4+ T cells. A PCR test confirmed that the person had SARS-CoV-2 infection between March and December 2020. PBMC cultures contained over 1.5 million cells per well, roughly 10 IU/ml IL-2 and about 9.7 ug/ml peptides. The data were produced by immunoSEQ multiplex PCR, yet TCRdb's version contains in-frame clones alone and is incomplete. The sample carries about 45,000 clones, roughly 75% recorded once. Germline V gene sequence: CDR1 SGHNT, CDR2 YENEEA. This CDR3 contains 19 residues. The V gene lost 5 bases and the J gene lost 3 bases, with 26 bases spanning the gap.

The sample here was CD4+ T cells from PBMCs cultured with a peptide pool, taken before COVID-19 vaccination. The chain uses TRBV11-3 and TRBJ2-1, with D perhaps being TRBD1 or TRBD2 (6 bases each). This TCR was sampled from a human donor who had a prior SARS-CoV-2 infection. CDR3 nucleotides: TGTGCCAGCAGCCCCTGGCTGGGAAAAGGGGGGAACCTCTACAATGAGCAGTTCTTC. Translation gives CASSPWLGKGGNLYNEQFF.